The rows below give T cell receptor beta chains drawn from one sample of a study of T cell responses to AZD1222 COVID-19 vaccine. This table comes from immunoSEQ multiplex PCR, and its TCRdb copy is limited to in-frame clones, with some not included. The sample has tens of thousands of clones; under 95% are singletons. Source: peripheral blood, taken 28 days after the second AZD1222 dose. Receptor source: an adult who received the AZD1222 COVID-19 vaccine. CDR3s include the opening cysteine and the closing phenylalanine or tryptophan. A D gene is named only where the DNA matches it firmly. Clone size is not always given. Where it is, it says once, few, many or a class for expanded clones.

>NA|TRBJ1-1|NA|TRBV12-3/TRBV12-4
TGTGCCAGCAGCCAAAACACTGAAGCTTTCTTT
CASSQNTEAFF
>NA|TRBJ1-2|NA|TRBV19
TGTGCCAGTAGTTACAGGGAGGGTGGCTACACCTTC
CASSYREGGYTF
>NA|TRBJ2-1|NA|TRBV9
TGTGCCAGCAGCGTAGGGGCCCCCGGCTGGGATGAGCAGTTCTTC
CASSVGAPGWDEQFF
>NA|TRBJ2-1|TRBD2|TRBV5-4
TGTGCCAGCAGCGAGGGACTAGCGGCTCACAATGAGCAGTTCTTC
CASSEGLAAHNEQFF
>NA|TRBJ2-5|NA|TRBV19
TGTGCCAGTAGTATAAGAAAGGGAAAAGAGACCCAGTACTTC
CASSIRKGKETQYF
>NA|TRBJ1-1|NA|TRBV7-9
TGTGCCAGCAGCTTAGTTGGTGAAGCTTTCTTT
CASSLVGEAFF
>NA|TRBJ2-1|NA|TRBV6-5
TGTGCCAGCAGTTACAGGACAGTCGCACGGGGCAATGAGCAGTTCTTC
CASSYRTVARGNEQFF
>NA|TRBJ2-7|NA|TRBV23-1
TGCGCCAGCATGACAGGGACTGGGCTAGCGGTTACCTACGAGCAGTACTTC
CASMTGTGLAVTYEQYF
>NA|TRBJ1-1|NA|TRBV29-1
TGCAGCGTTCTACAGGCGAACACTGAAGCTTTCTTT
CSVLQANTEAFF
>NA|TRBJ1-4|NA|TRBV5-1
TGCGCCAGCAACTCCGATTTTAGCGAAAAACTGTTTTTT
CASNSDFSEKLFF
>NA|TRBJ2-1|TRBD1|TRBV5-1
TGCGCCAGCAGTCACGAGACAGGGGCCAGCCCTCATGAGCAGTTCTTC
CASSHETGASPHEQFF
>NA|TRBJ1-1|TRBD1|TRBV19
TGTGCCAGTAGTACCGGGACAGGGTATGTTCAAACTGAAGCTTTCTTT
CASSTGTGYVQTEAFF
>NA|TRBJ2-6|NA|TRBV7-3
TGTGCCAGCAGCTCAGTTCAATTCTCTGGGGCCAACGTCCTGACTTTC
CASSSVQFSGANVLTF
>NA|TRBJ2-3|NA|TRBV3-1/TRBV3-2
TGTGCCAGCAGCGGAGGATCGCGTCAAGGGGGCACAGATACGCAGTATTTT
CASSGGSRQGGTDTQYF
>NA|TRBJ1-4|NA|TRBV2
TGTGCCAGCTGGGAACCTCCGGGGAACGAAAAACTGTTTTTT
CASWEPPGNEKLFF
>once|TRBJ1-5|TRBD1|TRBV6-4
TGTGCCAGCAGTGACCCGGACAGGGAAGAGTCTCAGCCCCAGCATTTT
CASSDPDREESQPQHF
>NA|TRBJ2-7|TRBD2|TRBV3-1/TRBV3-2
TGTGCCAGCAGCCAGGCCTCGAGAGCGGGAGGTCCCTACGAGCAGTACTTC
CASSQASRAGGPYEQYF
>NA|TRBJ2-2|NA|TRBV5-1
TGCGCCAGCAGCTTGGATATGCCCACGAACACCGGGGAGCTGTTTTTT
CASSLDMPTNTGELFF
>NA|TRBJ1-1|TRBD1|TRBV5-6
TGTGCCAGCAGCCCGAGTATGTTAGGACAGGCGTTGAACACTGAAGCTTTCTTT
CASSPSMLGQALNTEAFF
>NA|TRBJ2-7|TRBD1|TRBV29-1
TGCAGCGTTGAAGATGGGATAGGGACAGGGGGACTGGAGCAGTACTTC
CSVEDGIGTGGLEQYF
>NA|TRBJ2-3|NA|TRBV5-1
TGCGCCAGCAGCTTGGGCGGCCCCTCGACAGATACGCAGTATTTT
CASSLGGPSTDTQYF
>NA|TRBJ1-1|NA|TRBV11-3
TGTGCCAGCAGCTTAGTCGTGAACACTGAAGCTTTCTTT
CASSLVVNTEAFF
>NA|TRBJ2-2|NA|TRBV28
TGTGCCAGCAGTCACGAAGTGGGCACCGGGGAGCTGTTTTTT
CASSHEVGTGELFF
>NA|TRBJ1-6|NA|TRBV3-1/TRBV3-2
TGTGCCAGCAGCCAAAACCTCGACCGTCAGATTTGCTCACCCCTCCACTTT
CASSQNLDRQICSPLHF
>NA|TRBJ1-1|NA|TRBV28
TGTGCCAGCATCGGCTCGGACACTGAAGCTTTCTTT
CASIGSDTEAFF
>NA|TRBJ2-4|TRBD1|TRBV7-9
TGTGCCAGCAGCTTAGGAGGGACAGGGGACATTCAGTACTTC
CASSLGGTGDIQYF
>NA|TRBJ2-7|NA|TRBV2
TGTGCCAGCACCCCGGGACCTTCCTACGAGCAGTACTTC
CASTPGPSYEQYF
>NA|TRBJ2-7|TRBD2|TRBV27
TGTGCCAGCAGTAGAGGACTAGCGGGAGCGATCTCCTACGAGCAGTACTTC
CASSRGLAGAISYEQYF
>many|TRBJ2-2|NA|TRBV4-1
TGCGCCAGCATCCAGCTGGACACCGGGGAGCTGTTTTTT
CASIQLDTGELFF
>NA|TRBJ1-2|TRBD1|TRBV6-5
TGTGCCAGCAGCCGTGACAGGGGTTACTATGGCTACACCTTC
CASSRDRGYYGYTF
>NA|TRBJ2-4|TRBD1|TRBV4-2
TGTGCCAGCAGCCTATTCCGGGACAGGAAAAACATTCAGTACTTC
CASSLFRDRKNIQYF
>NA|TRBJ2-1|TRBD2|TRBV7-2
TGTGCCAGCACCTTCGGCGGGAGCTCCTACAATGAGCAGTTCTTC
CASTFGGSSYNEQFF
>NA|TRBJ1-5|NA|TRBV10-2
TGCGCCAGCAGTGAGTCCGGGGTTAATCAGCCCCAGCATTTT
CASSESGVNQPQHF
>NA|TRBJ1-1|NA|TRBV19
TGTGCCAGTAGTATCGCCGAGACTGAAGCTTTCTTT
CASSIAETEAFF
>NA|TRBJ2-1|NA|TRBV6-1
TGTGCCAGCAGTGAAGTAAGGCAGTTCTTC
CASSEVRQFF
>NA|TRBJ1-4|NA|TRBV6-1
TGTGCCAGCAGTGAAGCGATCACTGCCGGGACCGGCGCTGAAAAACTGTTTTTT
CASSEAITAGTGAEKLFF
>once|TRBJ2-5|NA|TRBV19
TGTGCCAGTCGTCGTCAGGGGGGCCAAGAGACCCAGTACTTC
CASRRQGGQETQYF
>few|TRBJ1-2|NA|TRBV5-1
TGCGCCAGCAGCCAATACGGAAATGGGGGCTACACCTTC
CASSQYGNGGYTF
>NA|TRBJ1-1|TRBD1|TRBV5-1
TGCGCCAGCAGCTCATCCGGGACAGGGGACACTGAAGCTTTCTTT
CASSSSGTGDTEAFF
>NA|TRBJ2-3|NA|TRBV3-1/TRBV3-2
TGTGCCAGCAGCCAAGGACCAGGGGGGACGCAGTATTTT
CASSQGPGGTQYF
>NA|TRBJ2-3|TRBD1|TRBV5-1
TGCGCCAGCAGCGGGACAGGGGTTACAGATACGCAGTATTTT
CASSGTGVTDTQYF
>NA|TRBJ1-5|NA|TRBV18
TGTGCCAGCTCACCTAGCCAAGGGGATCAGCCCCAGCATTTT
CASSPSQGDQPQHF
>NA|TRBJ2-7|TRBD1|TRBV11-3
TGTGCCAGCAGCTACGACAGGGGGCCGGCCTACGAGCAGTACTTC
CASSYDRGPAYEQYF
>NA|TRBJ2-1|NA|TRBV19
TGTGCCAGTAGTATTCGAACCTACAATGAGCAGTTCTTC
CASSIRTYNEQFF
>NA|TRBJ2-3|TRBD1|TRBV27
TGTGCCAGCCGGGACAGGGTTGCAGATACGCAGTATTTT
CASRDRVADTQYF
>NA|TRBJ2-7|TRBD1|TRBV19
TGTGCCAGTAGTTCGGAGGGGACAGGGGGCGCCGAGCAGTACTTC
CASSSEGTGGAEQYF
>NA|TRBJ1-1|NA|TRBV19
TGTGCCAGTAGTATGGTGCAGGGCGCTGAAGCTTTCTTT
CASSMVQGAEAFF
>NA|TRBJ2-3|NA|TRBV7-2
TGTGCCAGCAGCTCTAGAGTGGGAATGGGCACAGATACGCAGTATTTT
CASSSRVGMGTDTQYF
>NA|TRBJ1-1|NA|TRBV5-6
TGTGCCAGCAGCTCCACAGGGACCACTGAAGCTTTCTTT
CASSSTGTTEAFF
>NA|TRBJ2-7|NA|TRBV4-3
TGCGCCAGCAGCCCGCGGTCAGGGGGGACCTACGAGCAGTACTTC
CASSPRSGGTYEQYF
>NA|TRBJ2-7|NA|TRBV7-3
TGTGCCAGCAGCTTAACGGACGGATCCTACGAGCAGTACTTC
CASSLTDGSYEQYF
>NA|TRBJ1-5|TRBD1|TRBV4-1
TGCGCCAGCAGCCCCACCCCGGGACAGGGAGCCACCCAGCCCCAGCATTTT
CASSPTPGQGATQPQHF
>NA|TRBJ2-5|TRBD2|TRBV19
TGTGCCAGTAGTACTCCCAGGACTAGCGGGAATGATGAGACCCAGTACTTC
CASSTPRTSGNDETQYF
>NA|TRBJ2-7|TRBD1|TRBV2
TGTGCCAGCAGTGGCCGACAGGGTACGTCGCAGTACTTC
CASSGRQGTSQYF
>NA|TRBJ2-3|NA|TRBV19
TGTGCCAGTAGCCTGTTTCGGATGGATACGCAGTATTTT
CASSLFRMDTQYF